This T cell receptor (beta chain) emerged from a study of T cell responses to AZD1222 COVID-19 vaccine. Generated by immunoSEQ multiplex PCR, the TCRdb table keeps only in-frame clones and is missing some. The sample lists approximately 88,000 clones, roughly nine tenths occurring once. This CDR3 has 15 amino acids. The germline V gene encodes CDR1 MNHEY and CDR2 SVGAGI. Trimming stripped 0 bases from V and 4 bases from J, with 10 bases between. The source is an adult who received the AZD1222 COVID-19 vaccine. The rearrangement links TRBV6-5 to TRBJ2-1, with a tentative D call TRBD2 (7 bases). The sequenced sample was peripheral blood, obtained 28 days after the second AZD1222 dose. The CDR3 DNA reads as TGTGCCAGCAGTTACTCAGGGGGGGAGTACAATGAGCAGTTCTTC. Translated, it gives CASSYSGGEYNEQFF.